This T cell receptor (beta chain) was found in a study of response to subunit inactivated influenza vaccine. Germline V CDR1 and CDR2: LNHDA, SQIVND (reference sequence). V was clipped by 2 bases and J by 9 bases, with 11 bases between them. The CDR3 totals 13 residues. As regards this clonotype: Its target is unknown.

TCRdb recomputed calls from the RT-PCR reads with MiXCR, one row per CDR3 protein. The table shows 250,000 to 350,000 distinct CDR3 sequences, with approximately 21% occurring only once. General study findings and limits: Seasonal influenza vaccination, on each occasion, was suggested by the authors to recruit few new T cells.

The receptor was isolated from a man aged 50-75 years who received an inactivated influenza vaccine. Sequences were derived from PBMCs from blood, sampled less than 22 months after vaccination. The gene calls are TRBV19 and TRBJ2-1; D is ambiguous. The DNA for the CDR3 is TGTGCCAGTAGTATAAGCAACTATCGTGAGCAGTTCTTC. Amino acids: CASSISNYREQFF.